The next 30 T cell receptor beta chains were all read from a single sample in a study of regulatory T cells in long-lasting Graves disease. The sample's time point: newly diagnosed GD, antithyroid drugs for less than 3 months. TCR sequences were obtained from RNA taken from PBMCs. CDR3 regions were amplified by Arm-PCR using iRepertoire HTBI primers to build TCR beta libraries. TCRdb redid the calling of the multiplex PCR reads with MiXCR, one entry per CDR3 protein. The table includes about 420,000 distinct CDR3 sequences, about a sixth detected once. This sample was also put to use in a study of T cells in Graves' hyperthyroidism and ophthalmopathy.

This specimen consisted of peripheral blood mononuclear cells (PBMCs), obtained at new diagnosis, from a patient treated with antithyroid drugs. The receptors come from a woman aged 18-29 years with Graves disease.

J is TRBJ2-7 and V is TRBV5-5, with no clear D. V was shortened by 0 bases and J by 3 bases, with 19 bases between the two germline ends. CDR3 length: 17 residues. CDR1 is SGHKS and CDR2 is YYEKEE in the germline V gene (reference sequence). This CDR3 is CASSLVAFSEVVYEQYF. The CDR3 bases are TGTGCCAGCAGCTTGGTGGCTTTTAGTGAGGTCGTCTACGAGCAGTACTTC.

V and J are TRBV28 and TRBJ1-2, with D perhaps TRBD1 (5 bases). V gave up 7 bases and J gave up 8 bases, with 26 bases separating them. The CDR3 extends over 16 amino acids. Germline CDR1 reads MDHEN; CDR2 reads SYDVKM. The CDR3 loop reads CASIWIGGDPRRGYTF. CDR3 sequence (DNA): TGTGCCAGCATCTGGATTGGCGGGGACCCTCGGAGGGGCTACACCTTC.

This clonotype was counted only a few times. The chain couples TRBV5-1 to TRBJ1-2; no definite D call. The CDR3 spans 14 residues. Trimming cost V 4 bases and J 4 bases, with 14 bases left between them. The germline gives CDR1 SGHRS, CDR2 YFSETQ. CDR3 sequence: CASSPYEGGYGYTF. The CDR3 coding sequence is TGCGCCAGCAGCCCATATGAGGGCGGCTATGGCTACACCTTC.

Many counts were recorded for this clonotype. The rearrangement joins TRBV7-9 to TRBJ2-7, with 13 bases that match TRBD2. The CDR3 extends over 15 amino acids. Germline loops: CDR1 SEHNR, CDR2 FQNEAQ (reference sequence). Trimming cost V 5 bases and J 4 bases; bases outside gene matches: 5. DNA of the CDR3: TGTGCCAGCAGCCGGACTAGCGGGAGATTTTACGAGCAGTACTTC. Amino acids: CASSRTSGRFYEQYF.

This clonotype was observed at least ten times. The chain employs TRBV7-3 and TRBJ2-5; D not resolved. The CDR3 length is 15 residues. From germline, CDR1 is SGHTA and CDR2 FQGTGA. Trimming removed 2 bases from V and 2 bases from J, with 12 bases in between. The CDR3 DNA reads TGTGCCAGCAGCTTATATCCGAACCGGCAAGAGACCCAGTACTTC. This codes for CASSLYPNRQETQYF.

Only a few counts were recorded for this clonotype. This chain links TRBV7-9 with TRBJ1-2; 9 positions match TRBD1. The J segment lost 7 bases and the V segment lost 7 bases, leaving 10 bases of the junction unmatched. The CDR3 is 14 amino acids. Germline assignment: CDR1 SEHNR and CDR2 FQNEAQ (reference sequence). The CDR3 region is CASTGTGLLFGYTF. CDR3 bases: TGTGCCAGCACGGGGACAGGGTTATTATTTGGCTACACCTTC.

The chain recombines TRBV6-1 with TRBJ2-1, with 11 bases that match TRBD2. The CDR3 loop spans 17 amino acids. With V trimmed by 7 bases and J by 9 bases, 17 bases remained unmatched. Germline V gene sequence: CDR1 MNHNS, CDR2 SASEGT. This CDR3 reads CASTYTGLAGEGVEQFF. The CDR3 DNA sequence: TGTGCCAGCACCTATACTGGACTAGCGGGCGAAGGCGTTGAGCAGTTCTTC.

There are many counts of this clonotype. V gene TRBV20-1 combines with J gene TRBJ2-1; 9 bases are a match to TRBD2. V lost 0 bases, J lost 1 base, and 19 bases stayed unmatched. The CDR3 spans 21 residues. CDR1 is DFQATT, CDR2 SNEGSKA, per germline (reference sequence). CDR3 protein: CSARDFSPQPLAGLSYNEQFF. The DNA for the CDR3 is TGCAGTGCTAGAGATTTTTCCCCTCAACCTCTAGCGGGACTTTCCTACAATGAGCAGTTCTTC.

This chain's CDR3 is CASSFKRGGPYEQYF. DNA of the CDR3: TGTGCCAGCAGTTTCAAGCGGGGGGGCCCCTACGAGCAGTACTTC. The chain recombines TRBV27 with TRBJ2-7, with 10 nucleotides matching TRBD2. With V trimmed by 3 bases and J by 2 bases, 4 bases remained unmatched. The CDR3 has 15 residues. Germline lookup yields CDR1 MNHEY and CDR2 SMNVEV (reference sequence).

This clonotype was recorded at least ten times. The CDR3 region has the DNA TGCAGTGGGGCGCGGGGTGGCCGGGGGGAGACCCAGTACTTC. Protein: CSGARGGRGETQYF. The chain employs TRBV20-1 and TRBJ2-5; a possible D gene is TRBD2 (6 bases). The CDR3 contains 14 residues. Germline V gives CDR1 DFQATT, CDR2 SNEGSKA (reference sequence). V was clipped by 7 bases and J by 5 bases, with 20 bases between them.

This clonotype came up many times. The rearrangement links TRBV4-3 to TRBJ2-7, with 8 nucleotides matching TRBD1. CDR1 and CDR2 from the germline V gene are LGHNA and YSLEER. The CDR3 sequence is 15 residues long. V gave up 4 bases and J gave up 0 bases; unmatched junction bases: 5. DNA of the CDR3: TGCGCCAGCAGCCCACAGGGGGTAAGCTCCTACGAGCAGTACTTC. Translation gives CASSPQGVSSYEQYF.

In this sample, this clonotype turned up many times. The rearrangement uses TRBV27 and TRBJ2-3; no reliable D call. CDR3 length: 14 amino acids. Germline lookup yields CDR1 MNHEY and CDR2 SMNVEV (reference sequence). V was cut by 6 bases and J by 4 bases, with 14 bases left in between. CDR3 coding DNA: TGTGCCAGCAGCCCCATCGGTCGGCCAGATACGCAGTATTTT. It translates to CASSPIGRPDTQYF.

This clonotype was counted ten times or more. The chain uses TRBV30 and TRBJ1-4; no definite D call. Trimming took off 5 bases at V and 8 bases at J, with 6 bases between the two ends. CDR3 size: 10 residues. Germline CDR1 GTSNPN, CDR2 SVGIG (reference sequence). The CDR3: CAWGEEKLFF. CDR3 bases: TGTGCCTGGGGGGAAGAAAAACTGTTTTTT.

In this sample, this clonotype turned up many times. The V gene is TRBV10-3, the J gene TRBJ1-2; 7 nucleotides align to TRBD1. V lost 2 bases and J lost 6; bases outside the gene matches: 3. The CDR3 has 13 residues. Germline loops: CDR1 ENHRY, CDR2 SYGVKD. The CDR3 DNA reads TGTGCCATCAGTGAGGCGACAGGGAATGGCTACACCTTC. Its translation: CAISEATGNGYTF.

The V call is TRBV5-6, the J call TRBJ2-1; the match to TRBD1 covers 7 bases. Unmatched junction bases numbered 4, after V lost 0 bases and J lost 1 base. From germline, CDR1 is SGHDT and CDR2 YYEEEE. The CDR3 loop spans 16 amino acids. The CDR3 sequence: CASSLAGQTSYNEQFF. The CDR3 DNA reads TGTGCCAGCAGCTTGGCGGGACAGACTTCCTACAATGAGCAGTTCTTC.

This clonotype was seen at least ten times. The genes are TRBV7-8 and TRBJ1-1; 9 bases align to TRBD1. Germline V gene lookup returns CDR1 SGHVS and CDR2 FQNEAQ. This CDR3 has 10 amino acids. This chain's CDR3 is CPWTGAEAFF. The CDR3 DNA reads TGTCCTTGGACAGGGGCTGAAGCTTTCTTT.

J is TRBJ2-7 and V is TRBV5-1, with unresolved D. CDR1 and CDR2 from the germline V gene are SGHRS and YFSETQ. CDR3 length equals 13 residues. V was trimmed by 4 bases and J by 12 bases, leaving 20 bases between them. The DNA for the CDR3 is TGCGCCAGCAGCCCGGACCACCGGACCCTTTGGTACTTC. As protein: CASSPDHRTLWYF.

This clonotype came up many times. J is TRBJ2-6 and V is TRBV6-2 or TRBV6-3; no clear D. V dropped 5 bases and J dropped 2 bases, with 7 bases sitting between them. Germline CDR1 MNHEY, CDR2 SVGEGT. The CDR3 length is 14 residues. CDR3 residues: CASSADAGANVLTF. The CDR3 DNA sequence: TGTGCCAGCAGTGCCGACGCTGGGGCCAACGTCCTGACTTTC.

This clonotype showed up many times. The rearrangement joins TRBV7-6 to TRBJ2-7; 7 bases fit TRBD2. CDR1 SGHVS and CDR2 FNYEAQ come from the germline V gene. CDR3 length: 12 amino acids. Trimming took 5 bases from V and 7 from J; bases not matched to a gene: 5. The CDR3 here is CASSPIGREQYF. In DNA form, the CDR3 reads TGTGCCAGCAGCCCCATCGGGAGGGAGCAGTACTTC.

The chain links TRBV7-2 to TRBJ2-5, with TRBD1 as a possible D gene (6 bases). This CDR3 comprises 14 residues. Trimming took 5 bases from V and 4 from J, leaving 14 bases between them. Per germline, CDR1 SGHTA and CDR2 FQGNSA. The chain's CDR3 is CASSVDSARETQYF. The CDR3 nucleotides read TGTGCCAGCAGCGTGGACAGCGCGAGAGAGACCCAGTACTTC. The entire variable domain, with the rest obtained from reference TRBV7-2 and TRBJ2-5, is as follows: GAGVSQSPSNKVTEKGKDVELRCDPISGHTALYWYRQSLGQGLEFLIYFQGNSAPDKSGLPSDRFSAERTGGSVSTLTIQRTQQEDSAVYLCASSVDSARETQYFGPGTRLLVL.

This clonotype was observed many times. This rearrangement joins TRBV2 to TRBJ2-5; a possible D gene is TRBD1 (5 bases). In germline, CDR1 is SNHLY, CDR2 FYNNEI. Trimming left V 2 bases short and J 1 base short, with 11 bases between. The CDR3 totals 15 residues. CDR3 loop: CASSESVGPQETQYF. CDR3 coding DNA: TGTGCCAGCAGTGAAAGCGTGGGGCCCCAAGAGACCCAGTACTTC. Full variable domain (rest looked up from reference TRBV2 and TRBJ2-5): EPEVTQTPSHQVTQMGQEVILRCVPISNHLYFYWYRQILGQKVEFLVSFYNNEISEKSEIFDDQFSVERPDGSNFTLKIRSTKLEDSAMYFCASSESVGPQETQYFGPGTRLLVL.

This clonotype was observed at least ten times. This chain joins TRBV10-3 and TRBJ1-2; D is undetermined. The CDR3 runs to 14 residues. The V end was cut by 2 bases, the J end by 2 bases, with 9 bases between. Germline V gene data show CDR1 as ENHRY and CDR2 as SYGVKD. CDR3 protein: CAISEAGLNYGYTF. DNA of the CDR3: TGTGCCATCAGTGAGGCCGGACTCAACTATGGCTACACCTTC.

This clonotype was detected ten times or more. The gene calls are TRBV28 and TRBJ2-5, with D perhaps TRBD2 (6 bases). CDR1 is MDHEN and CDR2 is SYDVKM in the germline V gene. V lost 7 bases and J 5 bases, leaving 17 bases between the germline ends. The CDR3 is 14 residues long. CDR3 sequence reads: CASMSSGHLETQYF. For the CDR3, the DNA is TGTGCCAGCATGTCCAGCGGGCATCTGGAGACCCAGTACTTC. Combining the CDR3 with reference TRBV28 and TRBJ2-5 gives the whole variable domain DVKVTQSSRYLVKRTGEKVFLECVQDMDHENMFWYRQDPGLGLRLIYFSYDVKMKEKGDIPEGYSVSREKKERFSLILESASTNQTSMYLCASMSSGHLETQYFGPGTRLLVL.

In the case of this clonotype: It may be a read error: a sequence one base away is much more abundant. The V gene is TRBV6-9, the J gene TRBJ2-5; D call uncertain. Per the germline V gene, CDR1 is MNHGY and CDR2 is SVAAGI. The CDR3 sequence is 11 residues long. Here the CDR3 DNA reads TGTACCAGCAGTTACTCTGAGACCCAGTACTTC. It translates to CTSSYSETQYF.

The sample holds many counts of this clonotype. J is TRBJ1-1 and V is TRBV20-1; D call uncertain. CDR1 and CDR2 (germline): DFQATT, SNEGSKA (reference sequence). V lost 6 bases to trimming and J lost 5 bases, with 16 bases between them. The CDR3 runs 13 residues. The CDR3 region has the DNA TGCAGTGCCGACCTCGGGTCGGCTACTGAAGCTTTCTTT. Translated, it gives CSADLGSATEAFF.

The V call is TRBV3-1, the J call TRBJ1-5; 12 bases are shared with TRBD1. The CDR3 is 15 amino acids. V shed 10 bases and J 7 bases; nucleotides not matched to a gene: 11. The germline V gene encodes CDR1 LGHDT and CDR2 YNNKEL (reference sequence). The CDR3 bases are TGTGCCAACAGTCAAGGGACAGGGGGCGGGCAGCCCCAGCATTTT. Its protein product is CANSQGTGGGQPQHF. Using reference TRBV3-1 and TRBJ1-5 for the parts outside the CDR3, the full variable domain is DTAVSQTPKYLVTQMGNDKSIKCEQNLGHDTMYWYKQDSKKFLKIMFSYNNKELIINETVPNRFSPKSPDKAHLNLHINSLELGDSAVYFCANSQGTGGGQPQHFGDGTRLSIL.

V is TRBV4-2 and J is TRBJ1-5; D might be TRBD1 (6 bases). Trimming stripped 2 bases from V and 7 bases from J, with 12 bases between. The CDR3 covers 14 residues. CDR1 is LGHNA, CDR2 YNFKEQ, per germline. CDR3 bases: TGTGCCAGCAGCCAAACAGGGAGTTGGCAGCCCCAGCATTTT. Protein: CASSQTGSWQPQHF.

The chain has TRBV15 and TRBJ2-1, with D perhaps matching TRBD1 or TRBD2 (5 bases each). V was clipped by 2 bases and J by 5 bases, with 10 bases between them. The CDR3 is 14 residues long. Germline values: CDR1 LNHNV, CDR2 YYDKDF (reference sequence). CDR3 sequence: CATSRRDGNNEQFF. The CDR3 DNA is TGTGCCACCAGCAGACGGGACGGCAACAATGAGCAGTTCTTC.

In its sample, this clonotype was seen a few times. DNA of the CDR3: TGCGCCAGCAGCGTTACAGGGAGTGACTATGGCTACACCTTC. Translating gives CASSVTGSDYGYTF. The chain couples TRBV5-1 to TRBJ1-2, with TRBD1 as a possible D gene (6 bases). CDR1 SGHRS and CDR2 YFSETQ come from the germline V gene. V was clipped by 4 bases and J by 3 bases, with 13 bases between them. The CDR3 has 14 amino acids.

Only a few counts were recorded for this clonotype. The rearrangement uses TRBV12-5 and TRBJ2-2, with D uncertain. Germline-derived CDR1 and CDR2 are LGHNT and FRNRAP. V was pared by 9 bases and J by 4 bases, with 9 bases between. The CDR3 is 12 amino acids. The CDR3 spells CASGIGTGELFF. The CDR3 nucleotides are TGTGCTAGCGGAATAGGCACCGGGGAGCTGTTTTTT.